Each of the 5 T cell receptor beta chains below was sequenced from the same sample in a study of post-analysis software for immune sequencing data. Prepared TCR beta cDNA libraries contained unique molecular identifiers. TCRdb recomputed calls from the PCR reads with MiXCR, one row per CDR3 protein. The repertoire holds around 700,000 distinct CDR3 sequences, with roughly three fifths as singletons. Study results and limitations: TRBV5-6, TRBV5-1 and TRBV20-1 belonged to a set of a handful of TRBV segments that were more frequent in patients than controls.

Antigens for these TCRs are unknown. The sequenced sample was blood. Every receptor here comes from a girl aged 2 to 9 with multiple sclerosis.

This clonotype has more than one count but fewer than ten. The V gene is TRBV29-1, the J gene TRBJ2-5; 11 bases fit TRBD2. After removal of 8 bases from V and 4 bases from J, the junction contained 9 bases not matched to a gene. The CDR3 is 14 residues long. CDR1 is SQVTM, CDR2 ANQGSEA, per germline. The CDR3 DNA follows: TGCAGCCCCATACTAGCGGGAGCTTCAGAGACCCAGTACTTC. Translating gives CSPILAGASETQYF. The full variable domain, its missing parts supplied by reference TRBV29-1 and TRBJ2-5, is SAVISQKPSRDICQRGTSLTIQCQVDSQVTMMFWYRQQPGQSLTLIATANQGSEATYESGFVIDKFPISRPNLTFSTLTVSNMSPEDSSIYLCSPILAGASETQYFGPGTRLLVL.

As concerns this clonotype: Its ends do not fully match the called genes, so a read error is possible. V gene TRBV20-1 combines with J gene TRBJ1-1; D is uncertain. The germline CDR1 and CDR2 sequences are DFQATT and SNEGSKA (reference sequence). The CDR3 is 17 amino acids. CDR3 in amino acids: CSAFLEGRTALNTEVFF. The CDR3 nucleotides are TGCAGTGCTTTCCTAGAGGGTCGTACGGCCCTGAACACTGAAGTTTTCTTT.

This clonotype was seen a handful of times. CDR3 coding DNA: TGCAGTGCTAGAGACCGGGCGGGGTTCTACGAGCAGTACTTC. It encodes CSARDRAGFYEQYF. V is TRBV20-1 and J is TRBJ2-7, with D perhaps matching TRBD2 (6 bases). CDR3 length: 14 residues. Trimming pared 0 bases from V and 3 bases from J, leaving 12 bases between. Germline CDR1 DFQATT, CDR2 SNEGSKA (reference sequence).

J is TRBJ2-1 and V is TRBV11-2; D is unclear. V lost 1 base, J lost 0 bases, and 13 bases lay in between. The CDR3 consists of 17 residues. The germline V gene has CDR1 SGHAT and CDR2 FQNNGV. The CDR3 here is CASSLAPSTPSYNEQFF. The CDR3 coding sequence is TGTGCCAGCAGCTTAGCCCCCAGTACCCCCTCCTACAATGAGCAGTTCTTC.

This clonotype was seen more than once but under ten times. The chain is built from TRBV6-4 and TRBJ2-1; 7 bases line up with TRBD1. This CDR3 is 14 amino acids long. J lost 6 bases, V lost 2 bases, and 4 bases had no gene match. Germline V CDR1 and CDR2: MRHNA, SNTAGT. CDR3 sequence reads: CASSDRGLSNEQFF. CDR3 sequence (DNA): TGTGCCAGCAGTGACAGGGGGCTCTCCAATGAGCAGTTCTTC.